This T cell receptor (beta chain) was documented in a study of blood T cell repertoires in COVID-19. The overall study: Sources were T cells, B-cell-depleted T cells, or PBMCs; the material itself was cDNA or gDNA.

In the original workflow: How many nucleated cells were present was estimated from reference gene primer amplification. Clones were read by immunoSEQ multiplex PCR, and TCRdb kept only the in-frame ones, dropping some. V and J calls and clone size are given by that table; D and trimming were obtained from the DNA. The sample includes a few hundred thousand clones, 85% to 90% of them seen just once. Germline CDR1 and CDR2: SGDLS and YYNGEE. The CDR3 covers 15 residues. V dropped 0 bases and J dropped 6; count of bases not matched to a gene: 5. Recovered participants had two consecutive negative NP/OP PCR tests, healthcare professional clearance, or symptom resolution.

The rearrangement links TRBV9 to TRBJ2-1, with 8 bases that match TRBD2. The sequenced sample consisted of PBMCs or T cells enriched from blood (not recorded which). The sequence was collected from a woman aged 18-29 years who had recovered from COVID-19. DNA for the CDR3: TGTGCCAGCAGCGTAGGTACTAGCGGAACCAATGAGCAGTTCTTC. It is translated as CASSVGTSGTNEQFF.